These 20 T cell receptor beta chains originate from one sample sequenced in a study of blood T cell repertoires in COVID-19. TCRdb's table, derived via immunoSEQ multiplex PCR, lists solely in-frame clones and lacks some. The sample consists of 250,000 or so clones, approximately 91% of them appearing once. The material sequenced was PBMCs or T cells enriched from blood (not recorded which). These receptors were obtained from a human donor in a cohort exposed to, infected with or recovered from COVID-19 (not recorded which). The donor label of this sample is uncertain.

The chain is built from TRBV2 and TRBJ1-2; D unclear. Deletions cut 3 bases from V and 0 bases from J, with 11 bases between. This CDR3 has 15 amino acids. The germline gives CDR1 SNHLY, CDR2 FYNNEI. The CDR3 reads CASSDGRLANYGYTF. In nucleotides, the CDR3 is TGTGCCAGCAGTGACGGAAGGCTAGCTAACTATGGCTACACCTTC.

V is TRBV7-2 and J is TRBJ2-7; D may be TRBD1 (5 bases). CDR1 SGHTA and CDR2 FQGNSA come from the germline V gene. V was shortened by 2 bases and J by 2 bases, with 13 bases between the two germline ends. This CDR3 contains 15 residues. The CDR3 coding sequence is TGTGCCAGCAGCTTAAAGTGGGGCCAAACCTACGAGCAGTACTTC. Translated: CASSLKWGQTYEQYF.

The V and J genes are TRBV11-2 and TRBJ2-5, with 9 bases identical to TRBD2. J was trimmed by 1 base and V by 1 base; bases with no gene match: 4. This CDR3 is 16 amino acids long. Germline CDR1 and CDR2: SGHAT and FQNNGV. The CDR3 reads CASSLASGGLQETQYF. The DNA for the CDR3 is TGTGCCAGCAGCTTAGCGAGCGGGGGGCTCCAAGAGACCCAGTACTTC. Drawing the rest from reference TRBV11-2 and TRBJ2-5, the complete variable domain is EAGVAQSPRYKIIEKRQSVAFWCNPISGHATLYWYQQILGQGPKLLIQFQNNGVVDDSQLPKDRFSAERLKGVDSTLKIQPAKLEDSAVYLCASSLASGGLQETQYFGPGTRLLVL.

The chain is built from TRBV4-1 and TRBJ2-7, with D possibly matching TRBD2 (6 bases). The germline V and J ends were trimmed by 4 bases and 0 bases, with 13 bases remaining between them. Germline CDR1 reads MGHRA; CDR2 reads YSYEKL. This CDR3 contains 15 residues. CDR3 amino acids: CASSPLASSSYEQYF. DNA for the CDR3: TGCGCCAGCAGCCCTCTAGCGTCCAGCTCCTACGAGCAGTACTTC.

This clone came up many times. The chain couples TRBV7-8 to TRBJ1-1; D may be TRBD1 (6 bases). There are 16 residues in the CDR3. CDR1 is SGHVS and CDR2 is FQNEAQ in the germline V gene. Deletions cut 5 bases from V and 2 bases from J, with 18 bases between. For the CDR3, the DNA is TGTGCCAGCAGCGACAGGTCAAGAAGGGAAAACACTGAAGCTTTCTTT. The encoded protein is CASSDRSRRENTEAFF.

This chain joins TRBV7-9 and TRBJ2-5; D might be TRBD1 (5 bases). The CDR3 is 13 residues long. V lost 5 bases and J lost 5, with 12 bases in between. Per germline, CDR1 SEHNR and CDR2 FQNEAQ (reference sequence). This CDR3 is CASSSPGMETQYF. The CDR3 DNA reads as TGTGCCAGCAGCAGCCCAGGGATGGAGACCCAGTACTTC.

This clone was observed a single time. The rearrangement uses TRBV5-8 and TRBJ2-4, with TRBD2 matching over 9 bases. The germline gives CDR1 SGHTS, CDR2 YDEGEE. The CDR3 contains 17 residues. V shed 0 bases and J 6 bases; nucleotides not matched to a gene: 10. The CDR3 sequence: CASSLERGAGGRNIQYF. The CDR3 nucleotides are TGTGCCAGCAGCTTGGAGCGGGGGGCCGGGGGGAGAAACATTCAGTACTTC.

The V call is TRBV5-1, the J call TRBJ2-7; 12 nucleotides agree with TRBD1. This CDR3 spans 17 amino acids. V lost 0 bases and J lost 3; bases outside the gene matches: 7. CDR1 and CDR2 from the germline V gene are SGHRS and YFSETQ. The CDR3 loop reads CASSLGDRGRFSYEQYF. The CDR3 DNA sequence: TGCGCCAGCAGCTTGGGGGACAGGGGGCGATTCAGCTACGAGCAGTACTTC.

Comment on this clone: This sample also contains other DNA sequences that code for the same CDR3. The chain links TRBV29-1 to TRBJ2-7; 7 bases line up with TRBD1. The CDR3 runs 12 residues. CDR1 and CDR2 (germline): SQVTM, ANQGSEA. Unmatched junction bases numbered 4, after V lost 4 bases and J lost 4 bases. Here the CDR3 DNA reads TGCAGCGTTGGACAGGGATCATACGAGCAGTACTTC. It yields the protein CSVGQGSYEQYF.

The V call is TRBV19, the J call TRBJ2-2, with 8 bases matching TRBD2. CDR1 and CDR2 (germline): LNHDA, SQIVND (reference sequence). This CDR3 region has 14 residues. Trimming took 6 bases from V and 4 from J; bases not matched to a gene: 4. The CDR3 is CASSGGVSTGELFF. Here the CDR3 DNA reads TGTGCCAGTAGCGGGGGGGTGTCCACCGGGGAGCTGTTTTTT.

This clone was seen just once. The J gene is TRBJ2-5, the V gene TRBV5-1; no firm D call. The V and J ends lost 0 bases and 2 bases respectively, with 5 bases between them. In germline, CDR1 is SGHRS, CDR2 YFSETQ. The CDR3 contains 13 residues. CDR3 amino acids: CASSLDTQETQYF. In nucleotides, the CDR3 is TGCGCCAGCAGCTTGGACACACAAGAGACCCAGTACTTC.

The CDR3 here is CASSERQGDGYTF. In DNA, the CDR3 is TGTGCCAGCAGCGAGAGACAGGGGGATGGCTACACCTTC. The chain carries TRBV9 and TRBJ1-2; 9 nucleotides agree with TRBD1. The CDR3 has 13 amino acids. The junction had 3 bases not matched to a gene; V was cut back by 3 bases and J by 6 bases. Germline CDR1 reads SGDLS; CDR2 reads YYNGEE.

Regarding this clone: Other DNA sequences in this sample translate to the same CDR3. V is TRBV4-3 and J is TRBJ2-7, with 13 bases matching TRBD2. With V trimmed by 3 bases and J by 1 base, 0 bases remained unmatched. Per the germline V gene, CDR1 is LGHNA and CDR2 is YSLEER. The CDR3 sequence is 15 residues long. CDR3 nucleotides: TGCGCCAGCAGCCAGGGACTAGCGGGGTCCTACGAGCAGTACTTC. Translated: CASSQGLAGSYEQYF.

The rearrangement links TRBV24-1 to TRBJ1-1; D may be TRBD1 (6 bases). V lost 4 bases and J 4 bases, leaving 15 bases between the germline ends. The CDR3 contains 15 residues. Germline V gene data show CDR1 as KGHDR and CDR2 as SFDVKD. The CDR3 DNA reads as TGTGCCACCAGTGACGGGGCAGGGGCCGGCACTGAAGCTTTCTTT. It specifies CATSDGAGAGTEAFF.

The chain is built from TRBV12-5 and TRBJ1-5; D uncertain. CDR3 length: 17 residues. Germline V CDR1 and CDR2: LGHNT, FRNRAP. Trimming took 0 bases from V and 1 from J, leaving 13 bases between them. CDR3 sequence: CASGLVVARSSNQPQHF. The CDR3 DNA follows: TGTGCTAGTGGTTTGGTAGTCGCCAGATCAAGCAATCAGCCCCAGCATTTT. The full variable domain, its missing parts supplied by reference TRBV12-5 and TRBJ1-5, is DARVTQTPRHKVTEMGQEVTMRCQPILGHNTVFWYRQTMMQGLELLAYFRNRAPLDDSGMPKDRFSAEMPDATLATLKIQPSEPRDSAVYFCASGLVVARSSNQPQHFGDGTRLSIL.

V gene TRBV2 combines with J gene TRBJ2-3; D is unclear. V was pared by 3 bases and J by 1 base, with 11 bases between. The germline CDR1 and CDR2 sequences are SNHLY and FYNNEI. This CDR3 is 15 amino acids long. CDR3 region: CASSDLWQGTDTQYF. The CDR3 DNA is TGTGCCAGCAGTGACTTGTGGCAAGGCACAGATACGCAGTATTTT.

The V and J genes are TRBV5-5 and TRBJ2-7, with TRBD2 as a possible D gene (5 bases). Trimming took off 2 bases at V and 4 bases at J, with 13 bases between the two ends. The germline gives CDR1 SGHKS, CDR2 YYEKEE (reference sequence). CDR3 length equals 14 residues. CDR3 DNA: TGTGCCAGCAGCTTCGGCGGACTGTCGTACGAGCAGTACTTC. Its protein is CASSFGGLSYEQYF.

The chain recombines TRBV30 with TRBJ2-4; TRBD2 is a possible D gene (6 bases). V lost 0 bases to trimming and J lost 0 bases, with 18 bases between them. In germline, CDR1 is GTSNPN, CDR2 SVGIG (reference sequence). The CDR3 contains 18 residues. CDR3 loop: CAWSVQAGGILAKNIQYF. The CDR3 DNA sequence: TGTGCCTGGAGTGTACAGGCTGGCGGGATTCTAGCCAAAAACATTCAGTACTTC.

The chain employs TRBV5-1 and TRBJ2-3; a possible D gene is TRBD2 (5 bases). The CDR3 has 14 amino acids. Germline lookup yields CDR1 SGHRS and CDR2 YFSETQ. Trimming removed 3 bases from V and 2 bases from J, with 10 bases in between. DNA of the CDR3: TGCGCCAGCAGCTCCGGGGTCCCCACAGATACGCAGTATTTT. This sequence encodes CASSSGVPTDTQYF.

The J gene is TRBJ1-2, the V gene TRBV29-1, with TRBD1 identical over 9 bases. Germline lookup yields CDR1 SQVTM and CDR2 ANQGSEA. V trimming: 5 bases; J trimming: 4 bases; junction bases outside the gene matches: 5. This CDR3 spans 13 amino acids. This chain's CDR3 is CSVSGQGIYGYTF. In DNA form, the CDR3 reads TGCAGCGTTTCCGGACAGGGGATCTATGGCTACACCTTC.